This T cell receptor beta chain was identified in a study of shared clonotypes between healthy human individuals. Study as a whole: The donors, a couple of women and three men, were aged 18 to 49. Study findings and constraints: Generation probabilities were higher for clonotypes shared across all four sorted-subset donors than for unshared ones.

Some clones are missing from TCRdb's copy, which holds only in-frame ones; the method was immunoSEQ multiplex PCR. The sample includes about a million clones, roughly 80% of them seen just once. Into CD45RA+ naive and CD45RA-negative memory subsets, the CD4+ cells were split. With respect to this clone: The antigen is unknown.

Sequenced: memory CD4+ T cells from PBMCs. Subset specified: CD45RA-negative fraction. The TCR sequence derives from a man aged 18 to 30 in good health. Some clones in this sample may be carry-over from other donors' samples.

The CDR3, as DNA: TGTGCCAGCAGCCCACCGGGACCGCTCTTGTTCTTC. Protein: CASSPPGPLLFF. This chain joins TRBV5-4 and TRBJ2-1; the D call may be TRBD1 or TRBD2 (5 bases each). Trimming cost V 4 bases and J 15 bases, with 17 bases left between them. CDR1 is SGHNT and CDR2 is YYREEE in the germline V gene (reference sequence). The CDR3 is made up of 12 amino acids.